This TCR beta chain was found in a study of Tregs in tolerant kidney transplant recipients. CD4+CD25+CD127- Tregs, CD4+CD25- non-Tregs, CD4 and CD8 cells were sorted. This CDR3 region has 12 residues. Trimming shortened V by 4 bases and J by 7 bases, and 10 bases separated the two germline ends. Sequencing used immunoSEQ multiplex PCR; TCRdb keeps in-frame clones, though not all of them. The sample has 69,000 or so clones; about 88% are singletons. The receptor was isolated from a human donor who received a combined kidney and bone marrow transplant. Sequencing used CD4+ T cells from blood, obtained before the transplant. The J gene is TRBJ2-5, the V gene TRBV23-1; D call uncertain. TRBV23-1 is flagged as an ORF with uncertain function. The CDR3 spells CASSPETRTQYF. The CDR3 DNA sequence: TGCGCCAGCAGTCCGGAGACGAGGACCCAGTACTTC.